A selection of T cell receptor beta chains follows, all from one sample in a study of blood T cell repertoires in COVID-19. This table comes from immunoSEQ multiplex PCR, and its TCRdb copy is limited to in-frame clones, with some not included. Found here are 20,000 to 25,000 clones, under 90% of them singletons; the top ten hold roughly 3.5%. The specimen sequenced was peripheral blood. These receptors were collected from a man between 45 and 60 years old with active COVID-19. CDR3s leave out the opening cysteine and the closing phenylalanine or tryptophan. Each record gives: V gene, J gene, CDR3 protein.

V gene: TRBV7-9
J gene: TRBJ2-5
CDR3 protein: ASSLIPGYQETQY

V gene: TRBV6-5
J gene: TRBJ1-1
CDR3 protein: ASSRPDRQNTEAF

V gene: TRBV15
J gene: TRBJ2-7
CDR3 protein: ASGDSSSYEQY

V gene: TRBV20-1
J gene: TRBJ2-5
CDR3 protein: SASDSGGFQETQY

V gene: TRBV14
J gene: TRBJ2-3
CDR3 protein: ASSQATSGVTDTQY

V gene: TRBV6-2/TRBV6-3
J gene: TRBJ1-1
CDR3 protein: ASSWRTYIRNTEAF

V gene: TRBV12-3/TRBV12-4
J gene: TRBJ2-1
CDR3 protein: ATRAGGYNEQF

V gene: TRBV5-8
J gene: TRBJ2-5
CDR3 protein: ASSLDSQETQY

V gene: TRBV24-1
J gene: TRBJ1-1
CDR3 protein: ATSDAGTGEVNTEAF

V gene: TRBV3-1/TRBV3-2
J gene: TRBJ2-3
CDR3 protein: ASSQDLGGGPDTQY

V gene: TRBV7-9
J gene: TRBJ2-1
CDR3 protein: ASSWGQGASYEQF

V gene: TRBV12-3/TRBV12-4
J gene: TRBJ2-7
CDR3 protein: ASTFLGGNEQY

V gene: TRBV27
J gene: TRBJ1-5
CDR3 protein: ASRLQGNSKPQH

V gene: TRBV5-8
J gene: TRBJ2-1
CDR3 protein: ASSLLAGGLNEQF

V gene: TRBV7-3
J gene: TRBJ2-6
CDR3 protein: ASSHTGRSGANVLT

V gene: TRBV6-6
J gene: TRBJ2-5
CDR3 protein: ASSFDPGQFGETQY

V gene: TRBV6-6
J gene: TRBJ1-5
CDR3 protein: ASSYRDKYQPQH

V gene: TRBV7-8
J gene: TRBJ2-1
CDR3 protein: ASSFRRALPDRQF

V gene: TRBV19
J gene: TRBJ2-5
CDR3 protein: ASSLLAGVQETQY

V gene: TRBV7-2
J gene: TRBJ1-6
CDR3 protein: ASSSGQSHNSPLH

V gene: TRBV7-8
J gene: TRBJ1-6
CDR3 protein: ASSPRTGGSYNSPLH

V gene: TRBV29-1
J gene: TRBJ1-2
CDR3 protein: SVEDGAYGYT

V gene: TRBV2
J gene: TRBJ1-4
CDR3 protein: ASQETGNEKLF

V gene: TRBV7-9
J gene: TRBJ1-2
CDR3 protein: ASSWGGGYT

V gene: TRBV5-1
J gene: TRBJ2-2
CDR3 protein: ASSLFLGLTTGELF

V gene: TRBV6-2/TRBV6-3
J gene: TRBJ1-5
CDR3 protein: ASSKVGQLSNQPQH

V gene: TRBV7-2
J gene: TRBJ2-5
CDR3 protein: ASSLGGSQETQY

V gene: TRBV7-8
J gene: TRBJ1-5
CDR3 protein: ASSLGSGGGQPQH

V gene: TRBV7-9
J gene: TRBJ2-5
CDR3 protein: ASSFGQGYQETQY

V gene: TRBV6-1
J gene: TRBJ2-6
CDR3 protein: ASSAPGQGLLGANVLT

V gene: TRBV5-1
J gene: TRBJ2-7
CDR3 protein: ASSLAGDSYEQY

V gene: TRBV18
J gene: TRBJ2-7
CDR3 protein: ASSPGTGGLGEQY

V gene: TRBV5-1
J gene: TRBJ2-2
CDR3 protein: ASSPGLAGGSGELF

V gene: TRBV5-8
J gene: TRBJ1-6
CDR3 protein: ASSPPGRGWSPLH

V gene: TRBV23-1
J gene: TRBJ2-1
CDR3 protein: ASSTGEAGHNEQF

V gene: TRBV6-1
J gene: TRBJ1-1
CDR3 protein: ASSDMYTGRGAF

V gene: TRBV2
J gene: TRBJ1-4
CDR3 protein: ASSVPGQGQGTEKLF

V gene: TRBV7-2
J gene: TRBJ1-2
CDR3 protein: ASSLTHLTPGRGYT

V gene: TRBV5-1
J gene: TRBJ2-7
CDR3 protein: ASSVQGQGYEQY

V gene: TRBV2
J gene: TRBJ2-1
CDR3 protein: ASSEQGGGF

V gene: TRBV5-6
J gene: TRBJ1-4
CDR3 protein: ASSFAGTDEKLF

V gene: TRBV15
J gene: TRBJ1-5
CDR3 protein: ATSRQYGQPQH

V gene: TRBV19
J gene: TRBJ2-7
CDR3 protein: ASSTGLAGGHNEQY

V gene: TRBV5-1
J gene: TRBJ1-4
CDR3 protein: ASSSAGTGGEKLF

V gene: TRBV10-3
J gene: TRBJ1-2
CDR3 protein: ATKRIDRLNYGYT

V gene: TRBV30
J gene: TRBJ2-6
CDR3 protein: AWSTGAGANVLT

V gene: TRBV7-2
J gene: TRBJ2-1
CDR3 protein: ASSLHSGGANEQF

V gene: TRBV10-3
J gene: TRBJ1-2
CDR3 protein: AINQDRRTYGYT

V gene: TRBV15
J gene: TRBJ1-1
CDR3 protein: ATSRDGQGEAF

V gene: TRBV6-5
J gene: TRBJ2-6
CDR3 protein: ASSRDWANVLT

V gene: TRBV6-6
J gene: TRBJ2-7
CDR3 protein: ASRNTGARYEQY

V gene: TRBV7-9
J gene: TRBJ2-1
CDR3 protein: ASSSRDSTYNEQF

V gene: TRBV19
J gene: TRBJ1-2
CDR3 protein: ASTEDRRPSYGYT

V gene: TRBV2
J gene: TRBJ2-1
CDR3 protein: ASSERLAGAGGAYNEQF

V gene: TRBV30
J gene: TRBJ1-2
CDR3 protein: AWSVPFGVIS

V gene: TRBV4-2
J gene: TRBJ2-3
CDR3 protein: ASSMLAGPDTQY

V gene: TRBV11-2
J gene: TRBJ2-7
CDR3 protein: ASSFRGVVREQY